The clone carrying this T cell receptor beta chain occurred a few times. Its cognate antigen is unknown. Germline V lookup: CDR1 SGHVS, CDR2 FNYEAQ. The germline V and J ends were trimmed by 3 bases and 2 bases, with 10 bases remaining between them. The CDR3 covers 14 residues. TCRdb re-called the 5' RACE reads with MiXCR, one entry per CDR3 protein. Here the sample spans 250,000 or so distinct CDR3 sequences, approximately 3.8% being singletons. These data come from a study of T cells after yellow fever vaccination. Overall study: Preparation of the low-cell-number fractions used SMART-Seq v4 Ultra Low Input. Study conclusions and caveats: Abundant clonotypes from the bulk population could get into FACS-sorted repertoires as contaminants. Peak timing came faster in the weaker secondary response, day 5 versus 15. At approximately 96% for CD4 and roughly 87% for CD8, most primary-vaccination clones showed up again after the booster.

The TCR sequence derives from a man aged 18 to 30 who received the YFV17D yellow fever vaccine. This specimen consisted of PBMCs, obtained 15 days after the yellow fever booster vaccination. The rearrangement uses TRBV7-6 and TRBJ2-5; TRBD2 is a possible D gene (5 bases). The CDR3 DNA sequence: TGTGCCAGCAGCTTCCAGGACTCGCAAGAGACCCAGTACTTC. This gives the protein CASSFQDSQETQYF.